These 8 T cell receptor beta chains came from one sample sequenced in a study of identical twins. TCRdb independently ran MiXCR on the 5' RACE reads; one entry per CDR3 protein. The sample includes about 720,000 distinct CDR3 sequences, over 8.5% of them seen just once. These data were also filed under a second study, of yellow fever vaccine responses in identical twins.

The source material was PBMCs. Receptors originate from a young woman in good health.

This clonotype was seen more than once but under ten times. CDR3 amino acids: CASSLAKGRTSYNEQFF. CDR3 sequence (DNA): TGCGCCAGCAGCTTGGCAAAAGGACGGACCTCCTACAATGAGCAGTTCTTC. The V call is TRBV5-1, the J call TRBJ2-1; D gene uncertain. V dropped 0 bases and J dropped 0 bases, with 13 bases sitting between them. This CDR3 has 17 residues. The germline V gene encodes CDR1 SGHRS and CDR2 YFSETQ.

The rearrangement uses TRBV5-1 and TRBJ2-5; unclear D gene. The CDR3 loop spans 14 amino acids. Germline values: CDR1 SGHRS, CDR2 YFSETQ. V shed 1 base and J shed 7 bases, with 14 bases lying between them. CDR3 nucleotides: TGCGCCAGCAGCTTGTCGACCGGTGAAGGGACCCAGTACTTC. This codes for CASSLSTGEGTQYF.

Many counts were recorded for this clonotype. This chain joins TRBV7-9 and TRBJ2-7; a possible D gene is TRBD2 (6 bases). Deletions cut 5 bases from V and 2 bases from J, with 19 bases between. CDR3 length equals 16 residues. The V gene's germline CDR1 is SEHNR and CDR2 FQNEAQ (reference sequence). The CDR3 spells CASSQSRSGVPYEQYF. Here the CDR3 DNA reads TGTGCCAGCAGCCAGTCCCGTAGCGGAGTTCCCTACGAGCAGTACTTC.

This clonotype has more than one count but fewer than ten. In DNA form, the CDR3 reads TGTGCCAGCAGTTTATGGCCCGGGACAGGGGGCGTAGAGACCCAGTACTTC. Translated, it gives CASSLWPGTGGVETQYF. The V call is TRBV28, the J call TRBJ2-5; 12 nucleotides agree with TRBD1. The ends lost 0 bases at V and 4 bases at J; junction bases unmatched: 6. This CDR3 has 17 amino acids. Looked up from germline, CDR1 is MDHEN and CDR2 is SYDVKM.

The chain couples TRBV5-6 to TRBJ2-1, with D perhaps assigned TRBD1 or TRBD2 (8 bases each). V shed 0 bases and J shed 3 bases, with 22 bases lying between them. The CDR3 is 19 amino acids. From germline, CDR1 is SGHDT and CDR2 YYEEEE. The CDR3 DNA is TGTGCCAGCAGCTTGGCCAGGGGGCTAGCGGGTCTTATCTACAATGAGCAGTTCTTC. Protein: CASSLARGLAGLIYNEQFF.

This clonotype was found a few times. CDR3: CASSSSTSGSEGTQYF. In DNA, the CDR3 is TGTGCCAGCAGCTCGAGCACTAGCGGGAGCGAGGGGACCCAGTACTTC. The chain links TRBV9 to TRBJ2-5; 11 bases align to TRBD2. Per germline, CDR1 SGDLS and CDR2 YYNGEE. The CDR3 spans 16 residues. Trimming removed 4 bases from V and 7 bases from J; junction bases left unmatched: 12. Using reference TRBV9 and TRBJ2-5 for the parts outside the CDR3, the full variable domain is DSGVTQTPKHLITATGQRVTLRCSPRSGDLSVYWYQQSLDQGLQFLIQYYNGEERAKGNILERFSAQQFPDLHSELNLSSLELGDSALYFCASSSSTSGSEGTQYFGPGTRLLVL.

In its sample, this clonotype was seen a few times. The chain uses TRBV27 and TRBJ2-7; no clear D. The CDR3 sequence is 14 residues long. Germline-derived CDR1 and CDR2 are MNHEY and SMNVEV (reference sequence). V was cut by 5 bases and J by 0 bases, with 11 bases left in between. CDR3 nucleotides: TGTGCCAGCAGTACCATGGGTAACTCCTACGAGCAGTACTTC. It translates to CASSTMGNSYEQYF.

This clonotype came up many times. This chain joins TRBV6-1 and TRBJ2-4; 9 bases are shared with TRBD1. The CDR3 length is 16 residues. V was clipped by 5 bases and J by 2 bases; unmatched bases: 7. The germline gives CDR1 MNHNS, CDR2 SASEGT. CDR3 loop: CASSPAGQGSKNIQYF. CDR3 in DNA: TGTGCCAGCAGTCCGGCGGGACAGGGCTCCAAAAACATTCAGTACTTC.